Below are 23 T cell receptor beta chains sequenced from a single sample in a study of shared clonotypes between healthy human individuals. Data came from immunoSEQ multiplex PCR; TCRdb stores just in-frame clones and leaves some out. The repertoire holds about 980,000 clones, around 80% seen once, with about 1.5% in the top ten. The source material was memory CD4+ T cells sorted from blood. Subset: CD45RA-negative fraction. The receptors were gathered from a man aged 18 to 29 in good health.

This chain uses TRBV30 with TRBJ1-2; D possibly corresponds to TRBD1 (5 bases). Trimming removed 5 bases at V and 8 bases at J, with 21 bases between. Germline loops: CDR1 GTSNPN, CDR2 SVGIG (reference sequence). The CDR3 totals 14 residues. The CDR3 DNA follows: TGTGCCTGGTTGAAGGGGACTCCTAACGGGGGCTACACCTTC. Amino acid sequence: CAWLKGTPNGGYTF.

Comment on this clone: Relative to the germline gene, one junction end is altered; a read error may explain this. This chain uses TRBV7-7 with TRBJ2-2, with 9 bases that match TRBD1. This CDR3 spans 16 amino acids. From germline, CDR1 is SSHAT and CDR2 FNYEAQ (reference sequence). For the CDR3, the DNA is TGTGCTAGCAGCTCTAACAGGGGGCCAAACACCGGGGAGCTGTTTTTT. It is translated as CASSSNRGPNTGELFF.

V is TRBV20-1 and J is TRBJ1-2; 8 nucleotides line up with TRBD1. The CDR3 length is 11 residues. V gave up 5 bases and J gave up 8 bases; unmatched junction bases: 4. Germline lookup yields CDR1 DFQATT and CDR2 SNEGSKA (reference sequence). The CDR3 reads CSAAGGRGYTF. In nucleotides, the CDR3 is TGCAGTGCTGCAGGGGGCCGAGGCTACACCTTC.

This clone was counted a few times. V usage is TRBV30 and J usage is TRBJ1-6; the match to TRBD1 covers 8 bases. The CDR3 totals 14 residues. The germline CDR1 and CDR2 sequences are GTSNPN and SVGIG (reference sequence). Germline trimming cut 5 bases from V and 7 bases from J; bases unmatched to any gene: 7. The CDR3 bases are TGTGCCTGGGTAGGACAGGGCAGGAATTCACCCCTCCACTTT. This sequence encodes CAWVGQGRNSPLHF.

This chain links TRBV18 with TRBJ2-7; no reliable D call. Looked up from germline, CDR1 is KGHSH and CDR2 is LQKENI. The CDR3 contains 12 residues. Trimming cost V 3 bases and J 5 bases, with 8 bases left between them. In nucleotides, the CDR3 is TGTGCCAGCTCACCCCTCGAGGACGAGCAGTACTTC. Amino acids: CASSPLEDEQYF.

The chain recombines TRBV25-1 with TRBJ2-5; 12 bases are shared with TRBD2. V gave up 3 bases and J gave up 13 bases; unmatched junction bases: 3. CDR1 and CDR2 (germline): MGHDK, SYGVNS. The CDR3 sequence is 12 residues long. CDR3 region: CASSEGLAGPYF. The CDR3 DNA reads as TGTGCCAGCAGTGAGGGACTAGCGGGTCCGTACTTC.

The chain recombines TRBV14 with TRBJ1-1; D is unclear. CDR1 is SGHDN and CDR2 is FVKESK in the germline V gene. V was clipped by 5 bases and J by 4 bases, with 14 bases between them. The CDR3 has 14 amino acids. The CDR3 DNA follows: TGTGCCAGCAGCGGTAAACTGGCTGGCACTGAAGCTTTCTTT. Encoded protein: CASSGKLAGTEAFF.

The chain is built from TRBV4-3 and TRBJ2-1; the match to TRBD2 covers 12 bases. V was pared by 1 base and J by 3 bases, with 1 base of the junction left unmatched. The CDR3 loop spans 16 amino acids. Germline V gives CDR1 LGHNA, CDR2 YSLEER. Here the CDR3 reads CASSQGTSGIYNEQFF. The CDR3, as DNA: TGCGCCAGCAGCCAAGGGACTAGCGGGATCTACAATGAGCAGTTCTTC.

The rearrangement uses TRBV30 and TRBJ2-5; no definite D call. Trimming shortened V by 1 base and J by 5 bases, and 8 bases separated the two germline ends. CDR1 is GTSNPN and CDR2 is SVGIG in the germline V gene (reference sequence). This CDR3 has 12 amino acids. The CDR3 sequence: CAWSGPWETQYF. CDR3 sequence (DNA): TGTGCCTGGAGTGGACCCTGGGAGACCCAGTACTTC.

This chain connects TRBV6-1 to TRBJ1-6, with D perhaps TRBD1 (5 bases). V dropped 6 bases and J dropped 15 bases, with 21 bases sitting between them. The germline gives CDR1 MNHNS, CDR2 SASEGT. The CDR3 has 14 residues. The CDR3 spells CASREPGPETSLHF. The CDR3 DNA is TGTGCCAGCAGAGAGCCGGGGCCCGAAACGAGCCTCCACTTT.

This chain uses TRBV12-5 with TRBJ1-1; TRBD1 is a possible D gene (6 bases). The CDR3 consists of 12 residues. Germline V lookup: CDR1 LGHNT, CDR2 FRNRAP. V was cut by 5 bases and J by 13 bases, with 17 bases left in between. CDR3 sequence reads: CASGLGALVGFF. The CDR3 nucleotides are TGTGCTAGTGGTCTGGGGGCCCTAGTCGGTTTCTTT.

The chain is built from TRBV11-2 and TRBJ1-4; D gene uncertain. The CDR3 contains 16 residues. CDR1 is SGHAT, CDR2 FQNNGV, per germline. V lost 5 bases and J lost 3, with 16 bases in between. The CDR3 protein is CASSPSRSPSNEKLFF. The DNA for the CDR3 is TGTGCCAGCAGCCCCAGCAGGAGTCCCTCTAATGAAAAACTGTTTTTT.

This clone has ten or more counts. CDR3 in amino acids: CASSSSVSGELFF. The CDR3, as DNA: TGTGCCAGCAGCTCCTCGGTTTCCGGGGAGCTGTTTTTT. The gene calls are TRBV7-3 and TRBJ2-2, with unresolved D. V was shortened by 4 bases and J by 6 bases, with 9 bases between the two germline ends. This CDR3 spans 13 amino acids. In germline, CDR1 is SGHTA, CDR2 FQGTGA.

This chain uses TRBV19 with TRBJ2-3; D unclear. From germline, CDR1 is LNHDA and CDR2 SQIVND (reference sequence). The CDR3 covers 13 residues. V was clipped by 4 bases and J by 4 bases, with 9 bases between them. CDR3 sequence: CASSTYVADTQYF. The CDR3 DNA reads TGTGCCAGTAGTACTTACGTGGCAGATACGCAGTATTTT.

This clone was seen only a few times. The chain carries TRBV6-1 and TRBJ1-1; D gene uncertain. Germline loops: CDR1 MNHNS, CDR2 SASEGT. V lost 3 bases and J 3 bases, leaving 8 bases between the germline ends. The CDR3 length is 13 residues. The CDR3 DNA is TGTGCCAGCAGTGAGGGTAGGTACACTGAAGCTTTCTTT. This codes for CASSEGRYTEAFF.

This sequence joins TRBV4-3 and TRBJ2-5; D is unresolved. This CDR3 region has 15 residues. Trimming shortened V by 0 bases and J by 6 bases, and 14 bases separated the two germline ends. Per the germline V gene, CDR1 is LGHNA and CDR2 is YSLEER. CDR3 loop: CASSQDHGRLQTQYF. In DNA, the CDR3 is TGCGCCAGCAGCCAAGATCACGGCCGTTTACAGACCCAGTACTTC.

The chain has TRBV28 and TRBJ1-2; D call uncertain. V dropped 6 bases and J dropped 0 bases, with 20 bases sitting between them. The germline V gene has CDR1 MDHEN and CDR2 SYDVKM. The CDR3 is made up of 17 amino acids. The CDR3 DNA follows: TGTGCCAGCAGAGACCCACTTTACAGCGATACTAACTATGGCTACACCTTC. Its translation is CASRDPLYSDTNYGYTF.

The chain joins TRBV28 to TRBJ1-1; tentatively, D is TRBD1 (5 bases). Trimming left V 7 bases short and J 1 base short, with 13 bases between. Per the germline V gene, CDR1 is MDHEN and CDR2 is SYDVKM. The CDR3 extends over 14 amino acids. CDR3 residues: CASILPGGNTEAFF. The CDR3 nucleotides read TGTGCCAGCATCCTCCCGGGGGGGAACACTGAAGCTTTCTTT.

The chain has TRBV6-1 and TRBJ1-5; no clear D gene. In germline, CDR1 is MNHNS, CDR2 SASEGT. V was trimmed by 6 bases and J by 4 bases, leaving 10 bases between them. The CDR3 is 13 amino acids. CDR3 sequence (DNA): TGTGCCAGCAGCTGGGATCTTAATCAGCCCCAGCATTTT. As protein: CASSWDLNQPQHF.

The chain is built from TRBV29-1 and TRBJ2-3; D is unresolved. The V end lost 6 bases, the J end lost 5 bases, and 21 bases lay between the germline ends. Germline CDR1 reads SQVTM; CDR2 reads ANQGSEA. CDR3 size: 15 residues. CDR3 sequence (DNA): TGCAGCGTCGGAAGTCGAGGCGCTAATAGAGATACGCAGTATTTT. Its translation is CSVGSRGANRDTQYF.

CDR3 region: CASSPGLAYNEQFF. The CDR3 DNA sequence: TGTGCCAGCAGCCCGGGACTAGCGTACAATGAGCAGTTCTTC. The gene calls are TRBV6-5 and TRBJ2-1; 10 bases line up with TRBD2. The junction had 3 bases not matched to a gene; V was cut back by 6 bases and J by 4 bases. The CDR3 totals 14 residues. Germline loops: CDR1 MNHEY, CDR2 SVGAGI.

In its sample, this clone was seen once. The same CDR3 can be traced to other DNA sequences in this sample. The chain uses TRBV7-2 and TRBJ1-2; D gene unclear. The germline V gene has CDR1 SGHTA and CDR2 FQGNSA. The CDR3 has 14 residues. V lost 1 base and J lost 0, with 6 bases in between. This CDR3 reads CASSLDSPNYGYTF. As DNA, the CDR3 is TGTGCCAGCAGCTTAGACAGTCCTAACTATGGCTACACCTTC.

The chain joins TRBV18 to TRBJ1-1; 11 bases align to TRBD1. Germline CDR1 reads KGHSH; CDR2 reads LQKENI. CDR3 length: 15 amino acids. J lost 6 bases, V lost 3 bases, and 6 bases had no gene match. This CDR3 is CASSPGQGAIAEAFF. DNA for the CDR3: TGTGCCAGCTCACCTGGACAGGGGGCGATCGCTGAAGCTTTCTTT.